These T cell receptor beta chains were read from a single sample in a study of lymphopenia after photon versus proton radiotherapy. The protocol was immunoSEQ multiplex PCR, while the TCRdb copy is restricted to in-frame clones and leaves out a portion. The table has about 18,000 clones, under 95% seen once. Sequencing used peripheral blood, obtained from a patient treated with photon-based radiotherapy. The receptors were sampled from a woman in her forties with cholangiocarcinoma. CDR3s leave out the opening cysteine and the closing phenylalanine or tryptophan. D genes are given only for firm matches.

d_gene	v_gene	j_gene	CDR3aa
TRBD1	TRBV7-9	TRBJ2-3	ASSLTGDPDTQY
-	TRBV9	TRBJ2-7	ASSPRSGATPYEQY
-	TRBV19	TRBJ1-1	ASSADPNTEAF
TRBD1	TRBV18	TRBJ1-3	ASSLGRGPSGNTIY
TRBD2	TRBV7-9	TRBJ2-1	ASSLGTSVEQF
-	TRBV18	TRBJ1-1	ASSNRAVNTEAF
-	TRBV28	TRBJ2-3	ASSLWLGWGTDTQY
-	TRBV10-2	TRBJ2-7	ASSERYEQY
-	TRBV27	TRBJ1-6	ASSLSPGTTNSPLH
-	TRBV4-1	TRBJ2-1	ASSQKNEQF
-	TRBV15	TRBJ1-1	ATSRERSEAF
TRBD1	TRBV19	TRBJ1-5	ASSGQINQPQH
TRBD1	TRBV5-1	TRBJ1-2	ATGTGAPLYGYT
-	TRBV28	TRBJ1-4	ASSPWTIGEKLF
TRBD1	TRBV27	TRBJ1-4	ASSSRTGGKEKLF
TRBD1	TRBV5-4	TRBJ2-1	ASSWGQYNEQF
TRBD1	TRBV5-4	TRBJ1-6	ASSFGQGNNSPLH
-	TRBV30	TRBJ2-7	AWRSLGNSYEQY
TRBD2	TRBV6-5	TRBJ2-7	ASSLLAGEQY
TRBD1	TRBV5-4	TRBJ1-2	ASSSGQDGCA
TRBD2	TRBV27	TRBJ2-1	ASSFGTSGNNEQF
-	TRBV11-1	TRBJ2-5	ASSFRSTRDNIETQY
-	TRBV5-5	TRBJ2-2	ASSFNTGELF
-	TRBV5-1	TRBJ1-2	ASTPGPEYGYT
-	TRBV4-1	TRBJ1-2	ASSQEGDNGDYGYT
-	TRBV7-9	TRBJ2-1	ASSPGAVYNEQF
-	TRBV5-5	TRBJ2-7	ASSSLGEQY
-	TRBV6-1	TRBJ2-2	ASNALLWTGELF
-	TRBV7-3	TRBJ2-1	ASSPWGGQSSYNEQF
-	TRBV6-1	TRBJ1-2	ASSEGQGRGRGGYT
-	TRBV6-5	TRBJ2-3	ASKGPSLGTQY
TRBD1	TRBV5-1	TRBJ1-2	ASSQSPGQDYGYT
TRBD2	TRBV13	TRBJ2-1	ASSTERGAYNEQF
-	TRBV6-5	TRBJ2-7	ASSLPRAGSYEQY
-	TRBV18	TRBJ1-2	ASSPGTEGGYGYT
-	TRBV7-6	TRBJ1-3	ASSLGQALSGNTIY
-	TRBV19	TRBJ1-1	ASSTKRTGNTEAF
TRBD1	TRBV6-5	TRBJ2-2	ASSPQGVVGEPF
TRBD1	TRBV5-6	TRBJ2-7	ASSLKLTGVSYEQY
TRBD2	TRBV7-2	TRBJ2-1	ASSSRGLTSGSENEQF
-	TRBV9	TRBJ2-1	ASSGGDAANEQF
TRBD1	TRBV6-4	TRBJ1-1	ASRAGTGDTEAF
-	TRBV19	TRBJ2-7	ASSITVWNEQY
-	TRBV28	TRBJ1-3	ASSSVRNTIY
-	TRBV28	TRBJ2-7	ASSQRQEAC
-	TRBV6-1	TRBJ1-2	ASRRTGTGYT
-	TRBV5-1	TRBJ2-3	ASSRTSLDTQY
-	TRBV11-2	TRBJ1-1	ASSLDRASPYTEAF
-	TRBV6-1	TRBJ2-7	ASRRDAYEQY
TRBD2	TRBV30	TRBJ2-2	AWSSGGRVLNTGELF
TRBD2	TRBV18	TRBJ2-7	ASSPAAGTSGEEQY
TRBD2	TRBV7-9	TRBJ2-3	ASAGEGSTDTQY
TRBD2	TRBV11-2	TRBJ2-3	ASSRLADTDTQY
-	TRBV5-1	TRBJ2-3	ASSFLAGSSLADTQY
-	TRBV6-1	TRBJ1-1	ASSSGGVFAEAF